The clone carrying this T cell receptor (beta chain) was observed many times. The target antigen is unknown. V lost 0 bases, J lost 0 bases, and 6 bases lay in between. The CDR3 extends over 14 amino acids. Looked up from germline, CDR1 is SGHDT and CDR2 is YYEEEE. The time point denotes: sample taken at primary tumor resection. No cell sorting; template was whole RNA from tumor, lung tissue or PBMC. The donors, 60 to 80 patients with untreated early-stage non-small cell lung cancer, provided the samples. The data were taken from a study of spatial heterogeneity in lung cancer. Background on the study: Consistently, beta-chain sequences turned up in larger numbers than alpha-chain sequences did. Study outcomes and limitations: Ubiquitous expanded tumor TCRs were observed in blood more at resection than follow-up.

From the 5' RACE reads, TCRdb called clonotypes with MiXCR, one entry per CDR3 protein. The sample includes about 26,000 distinct CDR3 sequences, around 13% seen only once; the top ten take less than 30%. This chain joins TRBV5-6 and TRBJ1-1, with D hard to call. The sample consisted of PBMCs, taken at surgery. This clonotype was obtained from a female donor with early-stage non-small cell lung cancer. CDR3: CASSLATVNTEAFF. The CDR3 bases are TGTGCCAGCAGCTTGGCCACGGTGAACACTGAAGCTTTCTTT. The full variable domain, its missing parts supplied by reference TRBV5-6 and TRBJ1-1, is DAGVTQSPTHLIKTRGQQVTLRCSPKSGHDTVSWYQQALGQGPQFIFQYYEEEERQRGNFPDRFSGHQFPNYSSELNVNALLLGDSALYLCASSLATVNTEAFFGQGTRLTVV.